The 18 T cell receptor beta chains below come from one sample, sequenced in a study of graft-versus-host responses after intestinal transplantation. The assay was immunoSEQ multiplex PCR, and TCRdb's table has in-frame clones only and misses some. This sample has under 140,000 clones, with roughly 93% found just once. Their antigen targets remain unknown. Sequenced material: unstimulated CD8+ T cells sorted from spleen or lymph node cells, taken before intestinal transplant. The receptor set was obtained from a human donor who received an intestinal transplant.

This chain links TRBV7-6 with TRBJ2-1; perhaps TRBD2 as D (6 bases). The CDR3 is 17 residues long. Germline loops: CDR1 SGHVS, CDR2 FNYEAQ. The ends were cut back, 5 bases at V and 5 bases at J, with 22 bases in the middle. CDR3 in amino acids: CASSPNGGGHGNNEQFF. In DNA, the CDR3 is TGTGCCAGCAGCCCTAATGGCGGAGGGCACGGGAACAATGAGCAGTTCTTC.

V is TRBV2 and J is TRBJ2-1; 13 positions agree with TRBD2. This CDR3 is 15 amino acids long. The trim removed 9 bases at V and 2 bases at J, leaving 4 bases unmatched. Germline lookup yields CDR1 SNHLY and CDR2 FYNNEI. The CDR3 region is CASWTSGRTYNEQFF. CDR3 sequence (DNA): TGTGCCAGTTGGACTAGCGGGAGAACCTACAATGAGCAGTTCTTC.

This rearrangement joins TRBV4-2 to TRBJ2-3; D not certain. The CDR3 covers 12 residues. The V gene's germline CDR1 is LGHNA and CDR2 YNFKEQ. V was clipped by 0 bases and J by 6 bases, with 4 bases between them. CDR3 sequence: CASSQDSDTQYF. The DNA for the CDR3 is TGTGCCAGCAGCCAAGATTCCGATACGCAGTATTTT.

V gene TRBV5-4 combines with J gene TRBJ2-1; no definite D call. This CDR3 comprises 15 residues. Trimming shortened V by 0 bases and J by 10 bases, and 17 bases separated the two germline ends. Germline loops: CDR1 SGHNT, CDR2 YYREEE (reference sequence). CDR3 coding DNA: TGTGCCAGCAGCTTGGGACTGCTATCAAGGACGGAGCAGTTCTTC. Translating gives CASSLGLLSRTEQFF.

The V and J genes are TRBV6-6 and TRBJ2-7; a weak D match, TRBD1 (7 bases). The CDR3 is 14 residues long. V lost 5 bases and J lost 4, with 15 bases in between. Germline-derived CDR1 and CDR2 are MNHNY and SVGAGI (reference sequence). The CDR3 DNA is TGTGCCAGCAGTCCGCTATCAGGGGGGTACGAGCAGTACTTC. It codes for CASSPLSGGYEQYF.

The chain recombines TRBV5-8 with TRBJ2-3; D is possibly TRBD1 (5 bases). Deletions cut 2 bases from V and 6 bases from J, with 13 bases between. Germline V lookup: CDR1 SGHTS, CDR2 YDEGEE. The CDR3 is 14 amino acids. The CDR3 protein is CASSFSRVWDTQYF. Written as DNA, the CDR3 is TGTGCCAGCAGCTTCTCCAGGGTCTGGGATACGCAGTATTTT.

V gene TRBV7-9 combines with J gene TRBJ2-1, with a tentative D call TRBD2 (5 bases). Trimming removed 2 bases from V and 2 bases from J, with 10 bases in between. This CDR3 contains 15 residues. Germline CDR1 reads SEHNR; CDR2 reads FQNEAQ (reference sequence). CDR3 nucleotides: TGTGCCAGCAGCTTATCTACAGCGGCCTACAATGAGCAGTTCTTC. Its translation: CASSLSTAAYNEQFF.

V is TRBV9 and J is TRBJ1-5, with D unresolved. The CDR3 is 15 amino acids. CDR1 SGDLS and CDR2 YYNGEE come from the germline V gene. Between the trimmed V and J ends, which lost 4 bases and 3 bases, there was a span of 14 bases. Written as DNA, the CDR3 is TGTGCCAGCAGCAACCTTTCGGGTTCCAATCAGCCCCAGCATTTT. It codes for CASSNLSGSNQPQHF.

J is TRBJ1-5 and V is TRBV7-9; the match to TRBD1 covers 8 bases. Germline CDR1 reads SEHNR; CDR2 reads FQNEAQ (reference sequence). The CDR3 is 15 residues long. V was pared by 5 bases and J by 0 bases, with 3 bases of the junction left unmatched. This CDR3 is CASSRTGFSNQPQHF. The CDR3, as DNA: TGTGCCAGCAGCCGGACAGGGTTTAGCAATCAGCCCCAGCATTTT.

This chain connects TRBV27 to TRBJ2-1, with no clear D. The CDR3 totals 11 residues. V was shortened by 8 bases and J by 6 bases, with 8 bases between the two germline ends. In germline, CDR1 is MNHEY, CDR2 SMNVEV (reference sequence). The CDR3: CASGWGNEQFF. CDR3 nucleotide sequence: TGTGCCAGCGGATGGGGCAATGAGCAGTTCTTC.

This chain uses TRBV30 with TRBJ2-7; D might be TRBD1 (5 bases). CDR1 GTSNPN and CDR2 SVGIG come from the germline V gene (reference sequence). V shed 5 bases and J shed 6 bases, with 14 bases lying between them. CDR3 length: 12 residues. CDR3 bases: TGTGCCTGGCAGGGCGACAAAACCGAGCAGTACTTC. Encoded protein: CAWQGDKTEQYF. Full variable domain (rest looked up from reference TRBV30 and TRBJ2-7): SQTIHQWPATLVQPVGSPLSLECTVEGTSNPNLYWYRQAAGRGLQLLFYSVGIGQISSEVPQNLSASRPQDRQFILSSKKLLLSDSGFYLCAWQGDKTEQYFGPGTRLTVT.

This chain uses TRBV30 with TRBJ2-7; no reliable D call. CDR1 is GTSNPN, CDR2 SVGIG, per germline (reference sequence). V was clipped by 1 base and J by 3 bases, with 7 bases between them. The CDR3 extends over 12 amino acids. In DNA form, the CDR3 reads TGTGCCTGGAGTGCAATAGGCTACGAGCAGTACTTC. Its protein product is CAWSAIGYEQYF.

The chain links TRBV11-3 to TRBJ2-7; the D is unclear. Looked up from germline, CDR1 is SGHNT and CDR2 is YENEEA. This CDR3 is built from 13 residues. The V end was cut by 5 bases, the J end by 6 bases, with 14 bases between. CDR3 sequence: CASSPGRHGEQYF. CDR3 bases: TGTGCCAGCAGCCCGGGTCGACACGGCGAGCAGTACTTC.

V gene TRBV5-6 combines with J gene TRBJ1-3; D is ambiguous. Germline loops: CDR1 SGHDT, CDR2 YYEEEE. The CDR3 has 18 residues. V lost 4 bases to trimming and J lost 0 bases, with 20 bases between them. The CDR3 region is CASSQIQRRMTSGNTIYF. The CDR3 coding sequence is TGTGCCAGCAGCCAAATTCAAAGACGGATGACCTCTGGAAACACCATATATTTT.

This chain joins TRBV6-7 and TRBJ2-1; weak D call: TRBD2 (5 bases). TRBV6-7 is an ORF for which the function is uncertain. V gave up 5 bases and J gave up 0 bases, with 11 bases separating them. This CDR3 has 15 amino acids. The CDR3 DNA sequence: TGTGCCAGCAGTCGACACCTAGCCTCCTACAATGAGCAGTTCTTC. Translating gives CASSRHLASYNEQFF.

The CDR3 here is CASSRQGTEAFF. DNA for the CDR3: TGTGCCAGCAGCCGACAGGGGACTGAAGCTTTCTTT. The chain joins TRBV6-6 to TRBJ1-1; TRBD1 agrees at 8 bases. CDR1 and CDR2 (germline): MNHNY, SVGAGI (reference sequence). This CDR3 is 12 amino acids long. Trimming cost V 6 bases and J 5 bases; bases outside gene matches: 2.

The V and J genes are TRBV27 and TRBJ1-5; D is uncertain. The CDR3 length is 14 residues. The V end lost 3 bases, the J end lost 3 bases, and 9 bases lay between the germline ends. Germline V lookup: CDR1 MNHEY, CDR2 SMNVEV (reference sequence). In DNA form, the CDR3 reads TGTGCCAGCAGTTTTGGGGTTCCCAATCAGCCCCAGCATTTT. This encodes CASSFGVPNQPQHF.

This rearrangement joins TRBV9 to TRBJ2-7, with 9 bases identical to TRBD1. Germline CDR1 and CDR2: SGDLS and YYNGEE. This CDR3 spans 16 amino acids. With 1 base clipped from V and 6 bases from J, the junction kept 11 bases outside the gene matches. CDR3 sequence reads: CASSVSGTGTPPEQYF. For the CDR3, the DNA is TGTGCCAGCAGCGTATCCGGGACAGGGACCCCTCCCGAGCAGTACTTC.